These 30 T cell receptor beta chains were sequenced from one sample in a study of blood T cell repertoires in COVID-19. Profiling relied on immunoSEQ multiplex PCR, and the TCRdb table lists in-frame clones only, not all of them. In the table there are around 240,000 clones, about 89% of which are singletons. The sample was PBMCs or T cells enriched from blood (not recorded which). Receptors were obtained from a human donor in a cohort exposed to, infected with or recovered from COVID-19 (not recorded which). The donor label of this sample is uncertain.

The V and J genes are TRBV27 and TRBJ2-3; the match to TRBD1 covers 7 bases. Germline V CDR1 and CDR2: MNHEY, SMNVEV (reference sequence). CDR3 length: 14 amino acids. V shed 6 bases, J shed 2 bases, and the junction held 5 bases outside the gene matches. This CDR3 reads CASSQQGPTDTQYF. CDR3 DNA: TGTGCCAGCAGCCAACAGGGGCCCACAGATACGCAGTATTTT.

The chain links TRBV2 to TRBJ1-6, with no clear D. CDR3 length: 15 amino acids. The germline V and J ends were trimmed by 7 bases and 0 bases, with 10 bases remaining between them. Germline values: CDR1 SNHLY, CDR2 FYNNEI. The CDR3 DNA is TGTGCCAGCAAGCGTTCAGTCTCCTATAATTCACCCCTCCACTTT. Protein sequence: CASKRSVSYNSPLHF.

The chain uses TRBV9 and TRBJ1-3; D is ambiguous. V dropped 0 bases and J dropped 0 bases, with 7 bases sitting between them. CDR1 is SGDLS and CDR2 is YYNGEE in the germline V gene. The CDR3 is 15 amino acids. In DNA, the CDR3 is TGTGCCAGCAGCGTAGACAGTAGCTCTGGAAACACCATATATTTT. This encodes CASSVDSSSGNTIYF.

CDR3 in DNA: TGTGCCAGCAGCCAACTTATTAACACCGGGGAGCTGTTTTTT. Translating gives CASSQLINTGELFF. J is TRBJ2-2 and V is TRBV3-1 (or the pseudogene TRBV3-2); no clear D gene. Germline loops: CDR1 LGHDT, CDR2 YNNKEL (reference sequence). The V end lost 2 bases, the J end lost 2 bases, and 6 bases lay between the germline ends. The CDR3 is 14 amino acids.

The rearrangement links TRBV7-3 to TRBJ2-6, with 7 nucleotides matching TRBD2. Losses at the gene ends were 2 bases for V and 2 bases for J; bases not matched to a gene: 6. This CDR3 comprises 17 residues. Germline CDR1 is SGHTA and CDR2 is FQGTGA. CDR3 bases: TGTGCCAGCAGCTTAGGGCCGGCGGGGGCTGGGGCCAACGTCCTGACTTTC. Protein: CASSLGPAGAGANVLTF.

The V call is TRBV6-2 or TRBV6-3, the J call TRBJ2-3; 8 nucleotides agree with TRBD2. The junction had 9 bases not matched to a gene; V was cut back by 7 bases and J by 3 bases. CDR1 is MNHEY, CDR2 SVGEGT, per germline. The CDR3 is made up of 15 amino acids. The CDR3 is CASTPRGGGTDTQYF. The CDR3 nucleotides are TGTGCCAGCACCCCCCGGGGGGGCGGGACAGATACGCAGTATTTT.

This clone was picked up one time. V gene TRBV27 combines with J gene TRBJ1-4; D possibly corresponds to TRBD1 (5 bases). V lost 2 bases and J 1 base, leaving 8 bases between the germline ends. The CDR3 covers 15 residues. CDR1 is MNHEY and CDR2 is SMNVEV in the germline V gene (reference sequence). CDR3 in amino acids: CASSLRGRTNEKLFF. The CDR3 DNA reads TGTGCCAGCAGTTTAAGGGGTAGAACTAATGAAAAACTGTTTTTT.

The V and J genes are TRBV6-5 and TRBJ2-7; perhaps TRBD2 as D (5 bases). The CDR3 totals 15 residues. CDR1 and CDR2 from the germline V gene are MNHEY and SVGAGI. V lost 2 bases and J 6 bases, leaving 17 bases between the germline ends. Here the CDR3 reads CASSYESASGVEQYF. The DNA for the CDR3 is TGTGCCAGCAGTTACGAGTCAGCCTCCGGGGTCGAGCAGTACTTC.

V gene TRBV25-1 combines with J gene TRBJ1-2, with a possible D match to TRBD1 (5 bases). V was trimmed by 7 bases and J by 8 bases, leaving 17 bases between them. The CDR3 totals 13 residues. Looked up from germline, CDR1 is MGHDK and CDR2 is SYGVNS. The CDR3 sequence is CASTEKGAVGYTF. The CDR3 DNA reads TGTGCCAGCACCGAAAAAGGGGCGGTCGGCTACACCTTC.

As DNA, the CDR3 is TGTGCCAGTAGAAGCGCCGGACAGTCTTCCTACGAGCAGTACTTC. It specifies CASRSAGQSSYEQYF. The V call is TRBV19, the J call TRBJ2-7, with a tentative D call TRBD1 (6 bases). Between the trimmed V and J ends, which lost 6 bases and 1 base, there was a span of 16 bases. CDR1 and CDR2 from the germline V gene are LNHDA and SQIVND (reference sequence). This CDR3 has 15 amino acids.

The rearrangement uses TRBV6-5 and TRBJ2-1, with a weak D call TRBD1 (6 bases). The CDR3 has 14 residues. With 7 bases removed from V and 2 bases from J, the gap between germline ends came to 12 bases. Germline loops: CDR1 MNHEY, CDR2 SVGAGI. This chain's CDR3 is CASTRGIPYNEQFF. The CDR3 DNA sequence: TGTGCCAGCACCAGGGGAATACCCTACAATGAGCAGTTCTTC.

The CDR3 DNA follows: TGTGCCAGCAGCCCGCCGGGACTAGCGGGGGGCCACGAGCAGTACTTC. This sequence encodes CASSPPGLAGGHEQYF. V gene TRBV7-2 combines with J gene TRBJ2-7, with TRBD2 matching over 15 bases. Germline CDR1 reads SGHTA; CDR2 reads FQGNSA. This CDR3 spans 16 amino acids. V was pared by 5 bases and J by 5 bases, with 7 bases of the junction left unmatched.

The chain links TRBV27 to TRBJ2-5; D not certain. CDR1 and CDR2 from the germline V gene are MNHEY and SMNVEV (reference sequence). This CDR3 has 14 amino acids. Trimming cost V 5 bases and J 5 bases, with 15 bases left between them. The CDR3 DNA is TGTGCCAGCAGTCACTACACTGACGCTGAGACCCAGTACTTC. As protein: CASSHYTDAETQYF.

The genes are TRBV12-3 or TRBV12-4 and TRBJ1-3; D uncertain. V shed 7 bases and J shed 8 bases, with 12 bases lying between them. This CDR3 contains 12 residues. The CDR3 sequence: CASIQHGDTIYF. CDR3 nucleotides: TGTGCCAGCATTCAGCACGGGGACACCATATATTTT.

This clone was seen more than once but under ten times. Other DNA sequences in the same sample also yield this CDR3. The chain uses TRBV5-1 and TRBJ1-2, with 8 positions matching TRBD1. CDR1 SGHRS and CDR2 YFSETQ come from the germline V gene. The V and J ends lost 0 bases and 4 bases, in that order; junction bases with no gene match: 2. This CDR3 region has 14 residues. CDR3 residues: CASSLDGQGYGYTF. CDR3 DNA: TGCGCCAGCAGCTTGGACGGACAGGGCTATGGCTACACCTTC.

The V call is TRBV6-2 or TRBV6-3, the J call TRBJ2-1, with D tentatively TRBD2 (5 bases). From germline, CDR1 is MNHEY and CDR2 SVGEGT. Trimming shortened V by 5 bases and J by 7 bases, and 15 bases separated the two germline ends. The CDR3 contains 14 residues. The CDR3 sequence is CASSIILGSNEQFF. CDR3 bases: TGTGCCAGCAGTATTATACTAGGGTCGAATGAGCAGTTCTTC.

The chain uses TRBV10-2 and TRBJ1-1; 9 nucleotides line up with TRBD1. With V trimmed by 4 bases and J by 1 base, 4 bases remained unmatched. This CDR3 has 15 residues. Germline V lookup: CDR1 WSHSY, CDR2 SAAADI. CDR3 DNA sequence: TGCGCCAGCAGTGGGGGACAGGGCGGGAACACTGAAGCTTTCTTT. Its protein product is CASSGGQGGNTEAFF.

CDR3 amino acids: CASRTGMYGYTF. In DNA, the CDR3 is TGTGCCAGCAGGACCGGGATGTATGGCTACACCTTC. This chain uses TRBV28 with TRBJ1-2; D is uncertain. The CDR3 runs to 12 residues. Germline V CDR1 and CDR2: MDHEN, SYDVKM. Between the trimmed V and J ends, which lost 6 bases and 5 bases, there was a span of 10 bases.

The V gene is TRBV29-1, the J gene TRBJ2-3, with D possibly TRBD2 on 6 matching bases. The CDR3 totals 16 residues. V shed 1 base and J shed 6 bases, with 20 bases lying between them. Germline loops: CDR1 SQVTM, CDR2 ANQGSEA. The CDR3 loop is CSVEGGDLRARDTQYF. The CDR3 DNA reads TGCAGCGTTGAAGGGGGGGACTTGAGGGCCAGGGATACGCAGTATTTT.

The CDR3 sequence is CASSFVGTSGGSTDTQYF. The CDR3 nucleotides are TGTGCCAGCAGCTTTGTCGGGACTAGCGGGGGTAGCACAGATACGCAGTATTTT. The chain uses TRBV12-1 and TRBJ2-3; the DNA was not used to check the table's D call, TRBD2. TRBV12-1 is a known pseudogene. The CDR3 contains 18 residues.

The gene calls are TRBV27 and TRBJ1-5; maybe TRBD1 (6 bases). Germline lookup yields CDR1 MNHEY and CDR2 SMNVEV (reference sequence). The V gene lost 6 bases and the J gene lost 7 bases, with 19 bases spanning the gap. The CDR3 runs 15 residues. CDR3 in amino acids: CASSTTRQVRQPQHF. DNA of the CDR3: TGTGCCAGCAGCACCACCCGACAGGTCCGGCAGCCCCAGCATTTT.

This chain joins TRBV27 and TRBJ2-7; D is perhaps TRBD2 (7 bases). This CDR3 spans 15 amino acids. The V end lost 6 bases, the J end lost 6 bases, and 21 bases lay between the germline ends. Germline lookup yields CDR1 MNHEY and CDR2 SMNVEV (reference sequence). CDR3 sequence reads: CASSISGGPSREQYF. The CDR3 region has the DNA TGTGCCAGCAGCATCTCCGGGGGGCCTTCCCGCGAGCAGTACTTC.

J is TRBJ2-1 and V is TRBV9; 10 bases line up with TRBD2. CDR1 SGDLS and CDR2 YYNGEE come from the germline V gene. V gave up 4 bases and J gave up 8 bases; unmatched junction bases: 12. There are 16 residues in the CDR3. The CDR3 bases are TGTGCCAGCAGCTCATGGACTAGCGGCCCCTGGGATGAGCAGTTCTTC. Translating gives CASSSWTSGPWDEQFF.

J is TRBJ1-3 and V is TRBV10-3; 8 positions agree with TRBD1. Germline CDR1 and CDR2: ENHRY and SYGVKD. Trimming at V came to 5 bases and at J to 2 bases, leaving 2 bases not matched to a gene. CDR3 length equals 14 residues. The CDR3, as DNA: TGTGCCATCAGTCGACAGGGGACTGGAAACACCATATATTTT. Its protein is CAISRQGTGNTIYF.

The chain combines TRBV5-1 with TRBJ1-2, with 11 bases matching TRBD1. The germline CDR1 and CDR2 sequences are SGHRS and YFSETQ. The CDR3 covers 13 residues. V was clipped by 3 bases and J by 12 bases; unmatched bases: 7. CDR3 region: CASSSGQGAHHTF. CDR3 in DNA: TGCGCCAGCAGCTCAGGACAGGGGGCGCATCACACCTTC.

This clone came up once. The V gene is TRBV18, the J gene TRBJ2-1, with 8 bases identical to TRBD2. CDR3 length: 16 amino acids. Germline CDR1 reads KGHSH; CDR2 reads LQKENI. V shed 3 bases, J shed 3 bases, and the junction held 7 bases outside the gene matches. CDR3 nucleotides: TGTGCCAGCTCACCGGTTGCGGGGGGTTTCTACAATGAGCAGTTCTTC. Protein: CASSPVAGGFYNEQFF. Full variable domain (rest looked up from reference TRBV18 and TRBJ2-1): NAGVMQNPRHLVRRRGQEARLRCSPMKGHSHVYWYRQLPEEGLKFMVYLQKENIIDESGMPKERFSAEFPKEGPSILRIQQVVRGDSAAYFCASSPVAGGFYNEQFFGPGTRLTVL.

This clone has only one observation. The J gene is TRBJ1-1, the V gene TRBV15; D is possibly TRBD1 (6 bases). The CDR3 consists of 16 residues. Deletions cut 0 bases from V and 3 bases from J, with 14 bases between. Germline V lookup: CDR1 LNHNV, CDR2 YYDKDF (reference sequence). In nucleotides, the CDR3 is TGTGCCACCAGCAGAGACCCCGGACAGCGTTACACTGAAGCTTTCTTT. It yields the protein CATSRDPGQRYTEAFF.

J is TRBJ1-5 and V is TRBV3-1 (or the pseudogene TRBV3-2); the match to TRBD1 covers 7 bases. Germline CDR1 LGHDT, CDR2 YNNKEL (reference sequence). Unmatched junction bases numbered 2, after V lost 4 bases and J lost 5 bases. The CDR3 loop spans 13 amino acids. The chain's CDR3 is CASSLDRDQPQHF. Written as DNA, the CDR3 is TGTGCCAGCAGCCTAGACAGGGATCAGCCCCAGCATTTT.

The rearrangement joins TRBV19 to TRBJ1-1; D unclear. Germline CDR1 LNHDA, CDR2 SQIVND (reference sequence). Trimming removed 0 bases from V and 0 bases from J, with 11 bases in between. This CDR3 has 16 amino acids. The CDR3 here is CASSIEGPPLNTEAFF. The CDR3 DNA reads TGTGCCAGTAGTATAGAGGGCCCCCCCTTGAACACTGAAGCTTTCTTT.

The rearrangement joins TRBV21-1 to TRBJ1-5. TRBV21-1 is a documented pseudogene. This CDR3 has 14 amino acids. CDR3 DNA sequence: TGTGCCACCCGACGGGGAGTTGACAATCAGCCCCAGCATTTT. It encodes CATRRGVDNQPQHF.